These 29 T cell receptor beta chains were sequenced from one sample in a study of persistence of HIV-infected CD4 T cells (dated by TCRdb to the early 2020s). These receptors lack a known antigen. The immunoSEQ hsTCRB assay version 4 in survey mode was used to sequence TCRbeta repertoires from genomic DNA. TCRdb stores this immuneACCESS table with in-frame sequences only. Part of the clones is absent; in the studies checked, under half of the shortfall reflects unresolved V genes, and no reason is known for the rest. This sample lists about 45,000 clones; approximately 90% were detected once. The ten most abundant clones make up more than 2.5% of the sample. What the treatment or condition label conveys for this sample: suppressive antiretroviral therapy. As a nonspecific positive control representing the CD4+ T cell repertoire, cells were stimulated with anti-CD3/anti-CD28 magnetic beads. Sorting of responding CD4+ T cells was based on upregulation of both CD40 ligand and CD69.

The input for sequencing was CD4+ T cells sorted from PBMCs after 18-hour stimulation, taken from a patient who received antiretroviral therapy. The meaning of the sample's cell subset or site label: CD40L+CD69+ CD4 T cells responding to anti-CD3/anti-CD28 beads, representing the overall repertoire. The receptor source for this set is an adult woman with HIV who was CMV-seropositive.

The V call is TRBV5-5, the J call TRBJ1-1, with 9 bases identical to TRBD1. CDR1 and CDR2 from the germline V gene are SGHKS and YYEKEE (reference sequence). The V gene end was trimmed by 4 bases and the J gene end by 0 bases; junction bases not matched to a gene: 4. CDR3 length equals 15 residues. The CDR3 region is CASSGQGTLNTEAFF. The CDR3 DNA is TGTGCCAGCAGCGGACAGGGGACCTTGAACACTGAAGCTTTCTTT.

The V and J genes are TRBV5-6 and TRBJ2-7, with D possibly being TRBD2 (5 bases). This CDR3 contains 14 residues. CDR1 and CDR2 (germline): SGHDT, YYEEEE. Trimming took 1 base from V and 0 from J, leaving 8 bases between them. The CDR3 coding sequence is TGTGCCAGCAGCTTGAGCGGACGCTCCTACGAGCAGTACTTC. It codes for CASSLSGRSYEQYF.

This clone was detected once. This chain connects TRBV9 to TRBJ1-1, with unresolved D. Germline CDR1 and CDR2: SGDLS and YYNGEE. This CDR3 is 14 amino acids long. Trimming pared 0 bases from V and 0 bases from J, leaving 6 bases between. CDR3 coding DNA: TGTGCCAGCAGCGTAGAGCCGGTGAACACTGAAGCTTTCTTT. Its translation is CASSVEPVNTEAFF.

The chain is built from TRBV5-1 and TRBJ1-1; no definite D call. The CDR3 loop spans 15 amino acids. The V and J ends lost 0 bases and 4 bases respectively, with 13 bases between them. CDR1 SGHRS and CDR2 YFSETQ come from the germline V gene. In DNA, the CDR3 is TGCGCCAGCAGCTTGGCCTCTGCGGGGAGCACTGAAGCTTTCTTT. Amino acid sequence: CASSLASAGSTEAFF. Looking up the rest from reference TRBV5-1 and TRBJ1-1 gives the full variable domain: KAGVTQTPRYLIKTRGQQVTLSCSPISGHRSVSWYQQTPGQGLQFLFEYFSETQRNKGNFPGRFSGRQFSNSRSEMNVSTLELGDSALYLCASSLASAGSTEAFFGQGTRLTVV.

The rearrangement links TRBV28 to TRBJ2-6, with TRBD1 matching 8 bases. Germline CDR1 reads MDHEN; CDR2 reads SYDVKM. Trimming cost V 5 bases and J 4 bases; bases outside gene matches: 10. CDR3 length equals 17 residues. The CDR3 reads CASSLRTGRAGANVLTF. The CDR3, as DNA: TGTGCCAGCAGTCTCAGGACAGGGCGGGCCGGGGCCAACGTCCTGACTTTC.

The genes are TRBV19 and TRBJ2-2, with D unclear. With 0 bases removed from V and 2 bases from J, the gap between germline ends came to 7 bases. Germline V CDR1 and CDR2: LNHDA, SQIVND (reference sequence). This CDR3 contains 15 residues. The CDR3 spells CASSIEHRNTGELFF. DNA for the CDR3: TGTGCCAGTAGTATAGAACACCGTAACACCGGGGAGCTGTTTTTT.

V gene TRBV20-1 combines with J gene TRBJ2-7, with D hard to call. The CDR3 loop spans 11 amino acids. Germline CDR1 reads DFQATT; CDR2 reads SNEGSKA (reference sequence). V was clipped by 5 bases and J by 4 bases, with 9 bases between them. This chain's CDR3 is CSAPATYEQYF. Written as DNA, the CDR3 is TGCAGTGCTCCTGCTACGTACGAGCAGTACTTC.

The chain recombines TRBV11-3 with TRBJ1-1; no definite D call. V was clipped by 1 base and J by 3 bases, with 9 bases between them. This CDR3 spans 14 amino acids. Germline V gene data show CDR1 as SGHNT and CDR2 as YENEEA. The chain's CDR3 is CASSLGGGDTEAFF. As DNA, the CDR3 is TGTGCCAGCAGCTTAGGGGGAGGTGACACTGAAGCTTTCTTT.

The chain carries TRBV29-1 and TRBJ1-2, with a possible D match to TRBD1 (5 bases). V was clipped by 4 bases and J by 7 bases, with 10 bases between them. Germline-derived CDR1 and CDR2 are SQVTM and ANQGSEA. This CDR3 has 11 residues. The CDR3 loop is CSVVGGGGYTF. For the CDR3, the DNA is TGCAGCGTTGTTGGGGGGGGTGGCTACACCTTC.

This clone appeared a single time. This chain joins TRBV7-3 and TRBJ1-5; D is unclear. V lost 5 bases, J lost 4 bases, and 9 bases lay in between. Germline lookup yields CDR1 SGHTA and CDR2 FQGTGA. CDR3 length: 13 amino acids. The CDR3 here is CASSLQPNQPQHF. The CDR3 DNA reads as TGTGCCAGCAGCCTTCAACCGAATCAGCCCCAGCATTTT.

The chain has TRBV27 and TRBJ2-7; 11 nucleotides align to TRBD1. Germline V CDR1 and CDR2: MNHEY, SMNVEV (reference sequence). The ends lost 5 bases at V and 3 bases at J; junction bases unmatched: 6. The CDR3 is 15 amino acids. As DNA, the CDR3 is TGTGCCAGCAGTCACACCGGGACAGGGGGCTACGAGCAGTACTTC. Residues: CASSHTGTGGYEQYF.

The CDR3 loop is CASSLVLGVDNEQFF. The DNA of the CDR3 is TGCGCCAGCAGCTTGGTTTTGGGGGTAGACAATGAGCAGTTCTTC. The chain couples TRBV5-1 to TRBJ2-1; D possibly matches TRBD1 or TRBD2 (5 bases each). Per the germline V gene, CDR1 is SGHRS and CDR2 is YFSETQ. This CDR3 is 15 amino acids long. With 0 bases removed from V and 5 bases from J, the gap between germline ends came to 12 bases.

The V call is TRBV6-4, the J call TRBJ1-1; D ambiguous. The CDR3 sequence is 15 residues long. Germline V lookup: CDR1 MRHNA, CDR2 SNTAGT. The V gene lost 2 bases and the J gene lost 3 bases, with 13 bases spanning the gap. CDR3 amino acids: CASSDTAGRDTEAFF. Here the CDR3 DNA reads TGTGCCAGCAGTGACACAGCGGGTAGGGACACTGAAGCTTTCTTT.

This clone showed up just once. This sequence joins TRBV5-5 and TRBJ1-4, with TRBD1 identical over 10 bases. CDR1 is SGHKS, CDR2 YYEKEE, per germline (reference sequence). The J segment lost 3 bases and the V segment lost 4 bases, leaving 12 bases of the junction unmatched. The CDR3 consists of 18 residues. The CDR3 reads CASSRGQGKGSANEKLFF. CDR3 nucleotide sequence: TGTGCCAGCAGCAGGGGACAGGGGAAAGGATCGGCTAATGAAAAACTGTTTTTT. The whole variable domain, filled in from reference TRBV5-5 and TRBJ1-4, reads DAGVTQSPTHLIKTRGQQVTLRCSPISGHKSVSWYQQVLGQGPQFIFQYYEKEERGRGNFPDRFSARQFPNYSSELNVNALLLGDSALYLCASSRGQGKGSANEKLFFGSGTQLSVL.

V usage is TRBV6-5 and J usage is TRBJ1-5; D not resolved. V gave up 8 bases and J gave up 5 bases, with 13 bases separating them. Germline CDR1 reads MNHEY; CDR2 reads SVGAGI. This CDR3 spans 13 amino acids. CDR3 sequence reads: CASGSQHDQPQHF. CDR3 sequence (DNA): TGTGCCAGCGGAAGCCAACATGATCAGCCCCAGCATTTT.

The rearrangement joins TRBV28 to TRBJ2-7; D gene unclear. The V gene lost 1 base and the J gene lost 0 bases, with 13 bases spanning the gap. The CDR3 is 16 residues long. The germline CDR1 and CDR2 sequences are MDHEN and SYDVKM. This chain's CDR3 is CASSLLPRFSSYEQYF. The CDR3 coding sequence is TGTGCCAGCAGTTTATTACCGAGATTTAGCTCCTACGAGCAGTACTTC.

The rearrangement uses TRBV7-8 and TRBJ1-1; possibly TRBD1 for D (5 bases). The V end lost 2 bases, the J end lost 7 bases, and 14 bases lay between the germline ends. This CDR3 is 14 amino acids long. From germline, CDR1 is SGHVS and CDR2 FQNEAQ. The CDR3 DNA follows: TGTGCCAGCAGCTTAACCCCCGGCGGGGGTGAAGCTTTCTTT. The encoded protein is CASSLTPGGGEAFF.

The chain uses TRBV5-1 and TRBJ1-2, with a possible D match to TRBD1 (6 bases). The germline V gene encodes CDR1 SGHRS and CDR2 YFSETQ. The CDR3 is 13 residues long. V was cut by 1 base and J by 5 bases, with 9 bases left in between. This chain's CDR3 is CASSLTGRYGYTF. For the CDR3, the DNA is TGCGCCAGCAGCTTGACAGGGAGGTATGGCTACACCTTC.

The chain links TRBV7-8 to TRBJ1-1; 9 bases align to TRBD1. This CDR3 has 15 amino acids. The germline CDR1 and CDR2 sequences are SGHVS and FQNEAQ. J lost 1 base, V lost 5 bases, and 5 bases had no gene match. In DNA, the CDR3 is TGTGCCAGCAGCGCGCGACAGGGGGGGAACACTGAAGCTTTCTTT. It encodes CASSARQGGNTEAFF.

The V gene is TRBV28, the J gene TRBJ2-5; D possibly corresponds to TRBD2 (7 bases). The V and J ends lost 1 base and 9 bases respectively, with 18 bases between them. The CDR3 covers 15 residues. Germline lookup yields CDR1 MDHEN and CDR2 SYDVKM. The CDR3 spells CASSLSGGLGQAQYF. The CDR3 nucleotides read TGTGCCAGCAGTTTATCGGGGGGCCTCGGGCAGGCCCAGTACTTC.

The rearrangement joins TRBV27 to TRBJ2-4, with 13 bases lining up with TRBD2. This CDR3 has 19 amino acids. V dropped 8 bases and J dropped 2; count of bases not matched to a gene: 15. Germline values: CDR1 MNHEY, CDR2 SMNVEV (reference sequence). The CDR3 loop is CASSSSELAGGPPKNIQYF. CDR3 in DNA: TGTGCCAGCTCCTCCTCGGAACTAGCGGGAGGGCCGCCCAAAAACATTCAGTACTTC.

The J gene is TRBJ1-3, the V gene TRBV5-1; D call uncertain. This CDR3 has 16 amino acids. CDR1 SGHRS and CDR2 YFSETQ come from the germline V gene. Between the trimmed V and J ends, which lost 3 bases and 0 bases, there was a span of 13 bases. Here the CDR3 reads CASSSRTGSSGNTIYF. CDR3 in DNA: TGCGCCAGCAGCTCCCGCACGGGGAGCTCTGGAAACACCATATATTTT.

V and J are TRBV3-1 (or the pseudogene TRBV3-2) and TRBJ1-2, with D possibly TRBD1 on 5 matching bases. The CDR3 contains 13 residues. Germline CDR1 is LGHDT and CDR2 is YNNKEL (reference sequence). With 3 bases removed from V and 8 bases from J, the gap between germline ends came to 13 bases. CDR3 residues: CASSQGPGRGYTF. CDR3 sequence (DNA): TGTGCCAGCAGCCAGGGGCCAGGGCGCGGCTACACCTTC.

CDR3 DNA: TGTGCCAGCAGACCGGATAGCAATCAGCCCCAGCATTTT. This translates into CASRPDSNQPQHF. The chain joins TRBV6-5 to TRBJ1-5, with D uncertain. The CDR3 is made up of 13 amino acids. V lost 6 bases to trimming and J lost 0 bases, with 6 bases between them. The germline gives CDR1 MNHEY, CDR2 SVGAGI.

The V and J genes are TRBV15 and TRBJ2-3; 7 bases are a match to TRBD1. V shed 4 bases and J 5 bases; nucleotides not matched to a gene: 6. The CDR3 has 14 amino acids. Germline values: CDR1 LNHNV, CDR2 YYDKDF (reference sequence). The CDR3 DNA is TGTGCCACCAGCACCCGACAGGGCAAAGATACGCAGTATTTT. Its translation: CATSTRQGKDTQYF. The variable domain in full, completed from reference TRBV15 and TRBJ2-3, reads DAMVIQNPRYQVTQFGKPVTLSCSQTLNHNVMYWYQQKSSQAPKLLFHYYDKDFNNEADTPDNFQSRRPNTSFCFLDIRSPGLGDTAMYLCATSTRQGKDTQYFGPGTRLTVL.

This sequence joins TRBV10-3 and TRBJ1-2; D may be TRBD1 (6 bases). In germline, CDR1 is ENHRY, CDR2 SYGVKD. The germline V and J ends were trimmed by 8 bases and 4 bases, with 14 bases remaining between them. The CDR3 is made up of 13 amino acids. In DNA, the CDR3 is TGTGCCATCGAAGGGGGTCTGGCCTATGGCTACACCTTC. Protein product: CAIEGGLAYGYTF.

CDR3 DNA: TGCGCCAGCAGCTCCCTGTCTAGCGGGGAATACGAGCAGTACTTC. Its translation: CASSSLSSGEYEQYF. The chain recombines TRBV5-1 with TRBJ2-7, with 9 bases identical to TRBD2. The J segment lost 4 bases and the V segment lost 3 bases, leaving 8 bases of the junction unmatched. Germline V gene data show CDR1 as SGHRS and CDR2 as YFSETQ. CDR3 length equals 15 residues.

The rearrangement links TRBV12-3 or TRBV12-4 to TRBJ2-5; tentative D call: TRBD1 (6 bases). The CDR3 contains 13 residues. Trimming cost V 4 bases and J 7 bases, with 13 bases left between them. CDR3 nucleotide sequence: TGTGCCAGCAGTTCTAGGGACAAAGGGACCCAGTACTTC. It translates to CASSSRDKGTQYF.

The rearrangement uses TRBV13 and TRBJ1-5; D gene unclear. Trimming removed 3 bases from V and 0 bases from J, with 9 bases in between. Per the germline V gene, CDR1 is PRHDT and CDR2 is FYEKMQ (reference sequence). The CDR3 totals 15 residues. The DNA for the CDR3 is TGTGCCAGCAGCTTCAGGCCCACTAGCAATCAGCCCCAGCATTTT. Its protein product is CASSFRPTSNQPQHF.